This T cell receptor (beta chain) was recovered during a study of beta chain features in type 1 diabetes. The germline V and J ends were trimmed by 1 base and 6 bases, with 15 bases remaining between them. From germline, CDR1 is LGHNA and CDR2 YSLEER. This CDR3 has 16 amino acids. The authors reverse transcribed all of the isolated RNA, so sequencing captured expressed TCRB transcripts. This table comes from immunoSEQ multiplex PCR, and its TCRdb copy is limited to in-frame clones, with some not included. This repertoire shows more than 300,000 clones, under 8.5% found once; its top ten account for roughly 0.44%. There are a few counts of this clone. Its antigen is still unknown. General observations from the study: Unsettled here was the matter of whether HLA type influences TCRB rearrangement.

The specimen was central memory CD4+ T cells from blood. This sequence originates from a young woman in good health. The J gene is TRBJ2-2, the V gene TRBV4-3; D assignment may be TRBD1 or TRBD2 (6 bases each). This CDR3 reads CASSQGVGGPAGELFF. For the CDR3, the DNA is TGCGCCAGCAGCCAAGGTGTGGGGGGCCCTGCCGGGGAGCTGTTTTTT.